Detailed here is one T cell receptor beta chain. The sequence runs out 3 residues before the end of the CDR3; the remainder is reconstructed from the germline J gene. The sample belongs to a study of T cells in women clearing cervical HPV infection. This table comes from immunoSEQ multiplex PCR, and its TCRdb copy is limited to in-frame clones, with some not included. The sample table sets out tens of thousands of clones. The CDR3 is 15 residues long. CDR1 SGHRS and CDR2 YFSETQ come from the germline V gene. V shed 1 base, J shed 6 bases, and the junction held 4 bases outside the gene matches. V is TRBV5-1 and J is TRBJ2-1, with 10 bases that match TRBD2. This TCR derives from a woman aged 18-69 years with a cervical HPV16 infection that either progressed to CIN3+ or cleared (not recorded which). Sequencing input: blood buffy coat. Incomplete CDR3 DNA: TGCGCCAGCAGCTTGACTAGCGGGGACTCCAATGAG. This encodes CASSLTSGDSNE. The whole CDR3 sequence is CASSLTSGDSNEQFF.